At least ten counts were recorded for the clone carrying this T cell receptor (beta chain). The source of the sample is a study of T-cell reconstitution after alpha-beta-depleted transplantation in children. CDR1 is SGHTA and CDR2 is FQGNSA in the germline V gene. The V end lost 5 bases, the J end lost 7 bases, and 18 bases lay between the germline ends. The CDR3 has 15 amino acids. Library preparation (for TCRbeta) was performed with unique molecular identifiers. From the PCR reads, TCRdb called clonotypes with MiXCR, one entry per CDR3 protein. The profile covers around 87,000 distinct CDR3 sequences, with 7% to 9% appearing a single time and approximately 6.6% taken by the ten largest.

V gene TRBV7-2 combines with J gene TRBJ1-5; D unresolved. This clonotype was obtained from a human donor who donated a stem cell graft to a child with congenital amegakaryocytic thrombocytopenia. The specimen was PBMCs from the stem cell graft donor, collected from the stem cell graft. CDR3 sequence reads: CASSPTSGFGQPQHF. Here the CDR3 DNA reads TGTGCCAGCAGCCCCACCTCCGGGTTTGGGCAGCCCCAGCATTTT.